These T cell receptor beta chains were read from a single sample in a study of immune evolution from preneoplasia to lung adenocarcinoma. Profiling relied on immunoSEQ multiplex PCR, and the TCRdb table lists in-frame clones only, not all of them. Among approximately 5,300 clones, roughly 86% were seen once, and the ten largest hold nearly 8.5%. Sequenced: FFPE lung adenocarcinoma in situ tissue. These receptor sequences come from a person aged 70 to 80 with lung adenocarcinoma. Each CDR3 is given with its conserved first and last residue. D genes are given only for firm matches. Expanded clones are given a class, and other clones once, few, many or no size at all.

size	V	D	J	DNA	CDR3
-	TRBV7-9	TRBD1	TRBJ2-4	TGTGCCAGCAGCTTAGACAGGGGAAAAAACATTCAGTACTTC	CASSLDRGKNIQYF
-	TRBV7-2	TRBD1	TRBJ2-7	TGTGCCAGCAGCATAGGACAGGGGACCTACGAGCAGTACTTC	CASSIGQGTYEQYF
-	TRBV5-6	-	TRBJ2-1	TGTGCCAGCAGCTTCATCTTGTTAGGGAACAATGAGCAGTTCTTC	CASSFILLGNNEQFF
-	TRBV30	-	TRBJ1-5	TGTGCCTGGAGTGTAATAACAGAACATCAGCCCCAGCATTTT	CAWSVITEHQPQHF
-	TRBV6-5	-	TRBJ1-5	TGTGCCAGCAGTCATGACGGGAGAGACCAGCCCCAGCATTTT	CASSHDGRDQPQHF
-	TRBV9	TRBD2	TRBJ2-7	TGTGCCAGCAGCGTAGAGGCTAGCGGGATGTACGAGCAGTACTTC	CASSVEASGMYEQYF
-	TRBV4-1	TRBD1	TRBJ2-3	TGCGCCAGCAGCCAGGGACAGGGGGCGGATTCGCAGTATTTT	CASSQGQGADSQYF
-	TRBV30	-	TRBJ1-2	TGTGCCTGGAGTGGCGGATTGGGGGTTTCTATGGCCGCCTTC	CAWSGGLGVSMAAF
-	TRBV29-1	-	TRBJ2-2	TGCAGCGTTGAGGGGGGCACCAAGAACACCGGGGAGCTGTTTTTT	CSVEGGTKNTGELFF
-	TRBV7-3	-	TRBJ2-3	TGTGCCAGCAGCTTATTGGCAGCAGATACGCAGTATTTT	CASSLLAADTQYF
-	TRBV6-1	-	TRBJ1-3	TGTGCCAGCAAGGAGGGCAACGCTGGAAACACCATATATTTT	CASKEGNAGNTIYF
-	TRBV11-2	TRBD2	TRBJ2-5	TGTGCCAGCAGTCGACAGGCTTTTGGCGGGAGGGGGGAGACCCAGTACTTC	CASSRQAFGGRGETQYF
once	TRBV29-1	-	TRBJ1-4	TGCAGCGACACCTCCTCTGCAACTAATGAAAAACTGTTTTTT	CSDTSSATNEKLFF
-	TRBV5-1	TRBD1	TRBJ2-3	TGCGCCAGCAGCGCTGACAGGGGATTCACAGATACGCAGTATTTT	CASSADRGFTDTQYF